A selection of T cell receptor beta chains follows, all from one sample in a study of T cell repertoires in cytomegalovirus infection. From the reads, TCRdb called clonotypes with MiXCR, one entry per CDR3 protein. The repertoire holds approximately 240,000 distinct CDR3 sequences, with 9% to 15% as singletons. Sequencing input: PBMCs. The receptors stem from a human donor in good health (CMV status not recorded). Some clones in this sample may be carry-over from other donors' samples. CDR3s include the opening cysteine and the closing phenylalanine or tryptophan. Each record gives: clone size, D gene, J gene, V gene, CDR3 protein, CDR3 DNA. A D gene is named only where the DNA matches it firmly. Size is stated for part of the rows, as once, few or many counts, or as a class when the clone is expanded.

clone_size: few
d_call: .
j_call: TRBJ1-4
v_call: TRBV20-1
cdr3_aa: CSARTDRWEKLFF
cdr3_nt: TGCAGTGCCCGAACGGACCGATGGGAAAAACTGTTTTTT

clone_size: few
d_call: .
j_call: TRBJ1-1
v_call: TRBV3-1
cdr3_aa: CASSLKKGFNTEAFF
cdr3_nt: TGTGCCAGCAGCCTAAAGAAAGGGTTCAACACTGAAGCTTTCTTT

clone_size: many
d_call: .
j_call: TRBJ2-7
v_call: TRBV7-2
cdr3_aa: CASSLAVGRIPYEQYF
cdr3_nt: TGTGCCAGCAGCTTAGCGGTGGGACGGATCCCCTACGAGCAGTACTTC

clone_size: many
d_call: TRBD1
j_call: TRBJ1-6
v_call: TRBV7-8
cdr3_aa: CASSIDRGPGSPLHF
cdr3_nt: TGTGCCAGCAGCATCGACAGGGGGCCCGGTTCACCCCTCCACTTT

clone_size: .
d_call: .
j_call: TRBJ1-5
v_call: TRBV6-2/TRBV6-3
cdr3_aa: CASSYSSQGTLNQPQHF
cdr3_nt: TGTGCCAGCAGTTACTCGAGTCAGGGGACTCTCAATCAGCCCCAGCATTTT

clone_size: .
d_call: .
j_call: TRBJ1-1
v_call: TRBV14
cdr3_aa: CASSQARQFITEAFF
cdr3_nt: TGTGCCAGCAGCCAAGCGAGACAGTTCATCACTGAAGCTTTCTTT

clone_size: many
d_call: .
j_call: TRBJ2-1
v_call: TRBV12-3/TRBV12-4
cdr3_aa: CASIRSSSYNEQFF
cdr3_nt: TGTGCCAGCATTCGGTCCAGCTCGTACAATGAGCAGTTCTTC

clone_size: many
d_call: TRBD1
j_call: TRBJ1-1
v_call: TRBV2
cdr3_aa: CASSELGQGVTEAFF
cdr3_nt: TGTGCCAGCAGTGAATTGGGACAGGGCGTCACTGAAGCTTTCTTT

clone_size: many
d_call: .
j_call: TRBJ1-1
v_call: TRBV7-2
cdr3_aa: CASSSLRGAEISEAFF
cdr3_nt: TGTGCCAGCAGCTCGTTGCGGGGGGCAGAGATCTCTGAAGCTTTCTTT

clone_size: few
d_call: .
j_call: TRBJ1-1
v_call: TRBV20-1
cdr3_aa: CSARGGIEAFF
cdr3_nt: TGCAGTGCTAGAGGAGGGATTGAAGCTTTCTTT

clone_size: many
d_call: .
j_call: TRBJ1-1
v_call: TRBV19
cdr3_aa: CASSMSRVTEAFF
cdr3_nt: TGTGCCAGTAGTATGAGCAGGGTTACTGAAGCTTTCTTT

clone_size: many
d_call: .
j_call: TRBJ1-1
v_call: TRBV12-3/TRBV12-4
cdr3_aa: CASSFDTNTEAFF
cdr3_nt: TGTGCCAGCAGTTTCGACACCAACACTGAAGCTTTCTTT

clone_size: many
d_call: .
j_call: TRBJ2-5
v_call: TRBV6-5
cdr3_aa: CASSPTQGLGETQYF
cdr3_nt: TGTGCCAGCAGTCCTACGCAGGGGCTTGGAGAGACCCAGTACTTC

clone_size: many
d_call: .
j_call: TRBJ1-2
v_call: TRBV7-2
cdr3_aa: CASSPGRVNYGYTF
cdr3_nt: TGTGCCAGCAGTCCTGGACGGGTTAACTATGGCTACACCTTC

clone_size: many
d_call: .
j_call: TRBJ2-5
v_call: TRBV7-9
cdr3_aa: CASSHTLKGETQYF
cdr3_nt: TGTGCCAGCAGCCATACTCTGAAAGGAGAGACCCAGTACTTC